The rows below give T cell receptor beta chains drawn from one sample of a study of T-cell memory formation after mild COVID-19. TCRdb used MiXCR to reprocess the 5' RACE reads, holding one entry per CDR3 protein. The table shows about 150,000 distinct CDR3 sequences, with less than 25% occurring only once. The source material was PBMCs or a T cell subset sorted from them (not recorded which). These receptors originate from an adult woman who had mild COVID-19 (a few samples of this study predate the infection). Cell type and time point are not known. Each CDR3 is given with its conserved first and last residue. The D gene is left open where the match is weak. Rows give clone size only sometimes, using once, few, many, or a class for an expanded clone.

clone_size	v_call	d_call	j_call	cdr3_aa
.	TRBV7-9	.	TRBJ2-7	CASSLEDWDTNSSYEQYF
few	TRBV20-1	.	TRBJ2-4	CSAGDPGSSQPNRNIQYF
.	TRBV5-4	.	TRBJ2-1	CASSFGQGILDEQFF
few	TRBV27	.	TRBJ1-5	CASSSHLGGNQPQHF
few	TRBV27	TRBD2	TRBJ2-2	CASRTDQGLAGGPGELFF
few	TRBV10-3	TRBD2	TRBJ2-1	CAISPGLAGEGHEQFF
few	TRBV4-2	.	TRBJ2-7	CASSQDAGTPSYEQYF
.	TRBV12-3/TRBV12-4	TRBD1	TRBJ2-1	CASLTGQGGDEQFF
many	TRBV6-2/TRBV6-3	.	TRBJ1-1	CASSYSTGEAFF
.	TRBV6-2/TRBV6-3	.	TRBJ1-1	CASSQALLMNTEAFF
few	TRBV11-2	.	TRBJ2-1	CASSSGLESYNEQFF
.	TRBV2	.	TRBJ2-4	CASSERMGLAKNIQYF
.	TRBV15	TRBD1	TRBJ2-7	CATSRDRETGAYEQYF
.	TRBV7-9	.	TRBJ2-7	CASSFKQDLTYERYF
.	TRBV20-1	.	TRBJ2-7	CSARGRDVGGREQYF
few	TRBV7-6	TRBD2	TRBJ2-3	CASSLATSGTDTQYF
.	TRBV25-1	TRBD1	TRBJ1-2	CASSPGTGMGYGYTF
.	TRBV7-9	.	TRBJ2-1	CASSSWVRNEQFF
few	TRBV25-1	TRBD2	TRBJ2-3	CASSGSGGAGDTQYF
.	TRBV7-6	TRBD1	TRBJ2-7	CASSLPTGISYEQYF
few	TRBV24-1	TRBD1	TRBJ1-1	CATRQGAGTEAFF
.	TRBV7-9	.	TRBJ1-2	CASSQSYGYTF
few	TRBV4-1	.	TRBJ1-4	CASSQVGPWTGGNKKLFF
few	TRBV4-3	TRBD1	TRBJ1-6	CASSQGQENSPLHF
.	TRBV29-1	TRBD2	TRBJ2-3	CSEARGATDTQYF
.	TRBV28	.	TRBJ2-3	CASSFPEPLSTDTQYF
few	TRBV15	.	TRBJ1-1	CATSRDGTDEAFF
few	TRBV20-1	.	TRBJ2-5	CSARGWTSFSLETQYF
many	TRBV4-1	TRBD1	TRBJ2-1	CASSQADQGARGEQFF
.	TRBV7-3	.	TRBJ2-1	CASSPDPGRSPEQFF
.	TRBV7-7	TRBD1	TRBJ2-5	CASSLDRGSGQETQYF
few	TRBV13	TRBD2	TRBJ2-7	CASSLGSVAGEEQYF
.	TRBV6-4	TRBD2	TRBJ2-1	CASSDSGLAGVNPPSIYNEQFF
.	TRBV13	.	TRBJ2-3	CASSSTVSSTDTQYF
.	TRBV6-5	.	TRBJ1-2	CASSYSPLPYGYTF
.	TRBV4-3	.	TRBJ2-7	CASSQETIYEQYF
few	TRBV7-9	TRBD2	TRBJ2-1	CASLLLAGASGAFF
.	TRBV9	TRBD1	TRBJ2-1	CASSVGTGRNEQFF
few	TRBV11-3	.	TRBJ2-3	CASRRRGGTQYF
.	TRBV27	TRBD1	TRBJ2-7	CASSLSGTGNEQYF
.	TRBV5-5	TRBD1	TRBJ2-7	CASSLTGLGNYEQYF
.	TRBV18	.	TRBJ1-1	CASSGPGQLGTSGLVAFF
.	TRBV4-1	.	TRBJ2-1	CASSQEGIHEQFF
few	TRBV7-9	.	TRBJ1-2	CASKDSGEYGYTF
few	TRBV20-1	.	TRBJ2-1	CSAMTRVGNEQFF
.	TRBV7-6	.	TRBJ2-2	CASSLGWVAGELFF
.	TRBV4-1	.	TRBJ2-6	CASSQEPNVGSTGANVLTF
.	TRBV11-1	.	TRBJ2-7	CASSLRQDLTYEQYF
.	TRBV7-9	TRBD1	TRBJ1-2	CASTETGDANYGYTF
few	TRBV18	.	TRBJ1-2	CASSPEANYGYTF
few	TRBV7-8	TRBD1	TRBJ1-4	CASSLVGTGDEKLFF
.	TRBV11-2	TRBD1	TRBJ2-5	CASSAGTGSILETQYF
.	TRBV12-3/TRBV12-4	.	TRBJ2-1	CASSFMPSSYNEQFF
.	TRBV5-4	TRBD2	TRBJ2-1	CASSGGLAGTYNEQFF
.	TRBV25-1	TRBD2	TRBJ2-5	CASSSTSGELQETQYF
.	TRBV20-1	TRBD2	TRBJ2-1	CSARDGGGALYEQFF
few	TRBV7-8	.	TRBJ2-1	CASSPVRAGGSYNEQFF